This entry describes one T cell receptor beta chain. It has no known antigen specificity. No base quality values were provided; no much bigger clone lies one nucleotide off. This sample was included in a study of T cell responses to AZD1222 COVID-19 vaccine (TCRdb year 2021). Regarding the complete study: AZD1222 recipients with second doses at about 4 weeks or about 12 weeks were pooled, because spike-specific TCR depth and breadth did not differ between schedules. A total of about 240 trial participants underwent TCR sequencing, of whom nearly 210 received two doses of AZD1222 and about 26 received two doses of the MenACWY control vaccine. Enrollment into the trials was organized by age into subgroups of 18-55, 56-69 and 70-plus years, and those subgroups contained roughly 150, 30 and 60 TCR-sequenced participants, respectively.

This specimen's time point label, interpreted: baseline before first vaccination. Vaccinee samples came from UK trials COV001 and COV002, including a single-blind randomized controlled phase 2/3 trial of AZD1222 (ChAdOx1 nCoV-19) in healthy adults. Trial participant PBMC samples were collected at day 0 and day 28 after the second dose for TCRbeta chain sequencing. The CDR3 regions of human TCRbeta chains were subjected to immunosequencing. The authors processed their data as follows. TCRs in the repertoires were compared against a reference library of SARS-CoV-2-specific TCRs that had been generated with the MIRA antigen-specificity platform. Breadth was defined as the fraction of unique TCRs that were SARS-CoV-2-associated. Depth was defined as the fraction of total T cells that were SARS-CoV-2-associated. Using the MIRA data, each spike-specific TCR was assigned both to the spike region to which the TCR was reactive and to a CD4 or CD8 class. Log10-transformed breadth and depth values were compared by one-way ANOVA with Sidak's multiple comparisons tests. Imported from immuneACCESS, the table was reduced by TCRdb to in-frame sequences with V and J called. These copies leave out some clones; in studies compared against another copy, an unresolved V gene accounts for under half, and the cause of the remainder is not known. V, J and clone size reflect that table, while D and trimming were determined from the DNA. This sample gives 150,000 to 180,000 clones in total; roughly 90% of them show up just once. The ten largest clones capture approximately 17% of the sample.

CDR1 and CDR2, looked up from the germline V gene, are SGHNT and YENEEA. Including the terminal cysteine and phenylalanine, the CDR3 comprises 15 residues. The retained sequence is limited to the CDR3, 45 bases, with the frame set at the first base. V gives up 2 bases and J gives up 1 base, and the segment between their germline ends measures 9 bases. Beyond this particular receptor, the publication reports: Reportedly, close to half of the unique spike-specific TCRs recognized epitopes lying outside the regions that are mutated in the B.1.351 and B.1.1.7 variants. Participants were mostly white British, with more females than males. The authors suggested clonal diversity may have been underestimated. Vaccine-associated CD4 TCRs spanned the whole spike protein, with dominant responses in regions 160-218 and 743-854. In the small 56-69-year group, the increase in depth fell short of significance, most likely because of low power. Because no samples from the day 14 peak response were available, repertoires could be characterized only after the peak T cell response. After two AZD1222 doses, spike-specific TCR breadth and depth were significantly higher than at day 0 and than in MenACWY recipients. Conclusions about previously exposed vaccinees are limited because only six or seven AZD1222 recipients were SARS-CoV-2 seropositive at baseline.

Sequenced material: peripheral blood, taken on day 0 of AZD1222 vaccination. The clonotype originates from an adult in good health. The chain is assembled from TRBV11-3 and TRBJ1-3; the D gene cannot be named for sure. The CDR3 sequence is CASSLRVGSGNTIYF. The bases are TGTGCCAGCAGCTTACGGGTCGGATCTGGAAACACCATATATTTT.